A selection of T cell receptor beta chains follows, all from one sample in a study of human T cells and chemical hapten exposure. TCRdb recomputed calls from the RACE reads with MiXCR, one row per CDR3 protein. The data show roughly 96,000 distinct CDR3 sequences, with approximately 9.3% seen just once and approximately 1.9% held by the top ten. Sequences were derived from whole blood, sampled in connection with sensitization to the hapten diphenylcyclopropenone (DPC). Receptor source: a woman in her thirties or forties with alopecia areata. Some clones in this sample may be carry-over from other donors' samples. Both conserved end residues are part of each CDR3. The D gene is left open where the match is weak. A clone size is listed for some rows: how often the clone was seen (once, few, many), or a class if it is expanded.

V	D	J	size	CDR3	DNA
TRBV18	TRBD2	TRBJ2-1	NA	CASSPFVASGVDEQFF	TGTGCCAGCTCACCCTTCGTGGCTAGCGGGGTAGATGAGCAGTTCTTC
TRBV10-3	NA	TRBJ1-1	NA	CAISESTGNTEAFF	TGTGCCATCAGTGAGTCGACAGGCAACACTGAAGCTTTCTTT
TRBV28	TRBD2	TRBJ2-2	NA	CASSFWSGSPNTGELFF	TGTGCCAGCAGTTTCTGGAGCGGGAGCCCGAACACCGGGGAGCTGTTTTTT
TRBV28	NA	TRBJ2-7	many	CASNDRAGEQYF	TGTGCCAGCAACGACAGGGCGGGAGAGCAGTACTTC
TRBV5-1	NA	TRBJ1-2	many	CASSLVNGPSEGYTF	TGCGCCAGCAGCTTGGTAAATGGGCCCTCAGAAGGCTACACCTTC
TRBV10-3	NA	TRBJ2-5	few	CAISVRVQETQYF	TGTGCCATCAGTGTGAGGGTCCAAGAGACCCAGTACTTC
TRBV12-3/TRBV12-4	NA	TRBJ2-5	NA	CASSSPGTEVLETQYF	TGTGCCAGCAGCTCACCCGGGACGGAGGTCTTAGAGACCCAGTACTTC
TRBV10-3	TRBD2	TRBJ2-5	many	CAISELAGETQYF	TGTGCCATCAGTGAGTTAGCGGGAGAGACCCAGTACTTC
TRBV5-4	NA	TRBJ2-5	many	CASSLEGPGETQYF	TGTGCCAGCAGCTTGGAGGGCCCAGGAGAGACCCAGTACTTC
TRBV12-3/TRBV12-4	NA	TRBJ1-2	many	CASSPRANYGYTF	TGTGCCAGCAGTCCTCGGGCGAACTATGGCTACACCTTC
TRBV18	NA	TRBJ2-2	many	CASSPVSRAGGELFF	TGTGCCAGCTCACCCGTCTCGCGGGCGGGTGGGGAGCTGTTTTTT
TRBV27	NA	TRBJ2-7	NA	CASSLGGTGAYEQYF	TGTGCCAGCAGTTTGGGAGGTACAGGAGCCTACGAGCAGTACTTC
TRBV6-1	NA	TRBJ2-3	few	CASSQGADTQYF	TGTGCCAGCAGTCAGGGTGCAGATACGCAGTATTTT
TRBV4-3	TRBD2	TRBJ2-3	few	CASSQDPGGPPSDTQYF	TGCGCCAGCAGCCAAGATCCGGGAGGGCCACCGTCGGATACGCAGTATTTT
TRBV27	TRBD2	TRBJ2-1	many	CASSGRLAGGGRYNEQFF	TGTGCCAGCAGTGGGCGACTAGCGGGAGGAGGACGGTACAATGAGCAGTTCTTC
TRBV6-4	NA	TRBJ2-7	many	CASRELILYEQYF	TGTGCCAGCAGAGAGTTGATTCTCTACGAGCAGTACTTC
TRBV10-3	NA	TRBJ1-1	NA	CAISESGGGTEAFF	TGTGCCATCAGTGAGTCTGGAGGGGGCACTGAAGCTTTCTTT